These 28 T cell receptor beta chains were sequenced from one sample in a study of shared clonotypes between healthy human individuals. CD45RO-negative CD8 cells positively selected for CCR7 made up the naive population, which excluded terminally differentiated effector memory CD45RA+ cells. Data came from immunoSEQ multiplex PCR; TCRdb stores just in-frame clones and leaves some out. This sample has around 620,000 clones; roughly 96% occur once, and the top ten carry 0.095% to 0.14%. Material: naive CD8+ T cells sorted from blood. All receptors derive from a woman in her twenties or thirties in good health.

V usage is TRBV7-9 and J usage is TRBJ2-7; D possibly corresponds to TRBD2 (7 bases). This CDR3 has 14 amino acids. Looked up from germline, CDR1 is SEHNR and CDR2 is FQNEAQ (reference sequence). The V end lost 4 bases, the J end lost 2 bases, and 12 bases lay between the germline ends. The CDR3 is CASSYGGAAYEQYF. For the CDR3, the DNA is TGTGCCAGCAGCTATGGGGGGGCGGCCTACGAGCAGTACTTC.

The chain is built from TRBV7-9 and TRBJ1-5, with no clear D. The CDR3 length is 14 residues. Germline V gene data show CDR1 as SEHNR and CDR2 as FQNEAQ (reference sequence). The V and J ends lost 4 bases and 3 bases respectively, with 10 bases between them. The CDR3 coding sequence is TGTGCCAGCAGCTCTTCAGGTTCCAATCAGCCCCAGCATTTT. Encoded protein: CASSSSGSNQPQHF.

The V and J genes are TRBV28 and TRBJ2-1; D remains ambiguous. Germline CDR1 MDHEN, CDR2 SYDVKM. V was shortened by 4 bases and J by 9 bases, with 31 bases between the two germline ends. There are 19 residues in the CDR3. CDR3 loop: CASSSVVYVLGSEYLEQFF. For the CDR3, the DNA is TGTGCCAGCAGTTCGGTTGTCTACGTGCTGGGTTCCGAGTACCTTGAGCAGTTCTTC.

V usage is TRBV5-1 and J usage is TRBJ1-2; D not certain. The CDR3 totals 14 residues. Germline lookup yields CDR1 SGHRS and CDR2 YFSETQ. Trimming pared 5 bases from V and 4 bases from J, leaving 15 bases between. The CDR3 coding sequence is TGCGCCAGCAGTCCCCTGGACTCTGGCTATGGCTACACCTTC. Its translation: CASSPLDSGYGYTF. Based on the CDR3 plus reference TRBV5-1 and TRBJ1-2, the full variable domain is KAGVTQTPRYLIKTRGQQVTLSCSPISGHRSVSWYQQTPGQGLQFLFEYFSETQRNKGNFPGRFSGRQFSNSRSEMNVSTLELGDSALYLCASSPLDSGYGYTFGSGTRLTVV.

V is TRBV5-4 and J is TRBJ2-3; D possibly matches TRBD1 or TRBD2 (6 bases each). Deletions cut 3 bases from V and 2 bases from J, with 19 bases between. Germline CDR1 SGHNT, CDR2 YYREEE (reference sequence). The CDR3 length is 17 residues. The CDR3 spells CASSWGAVPTSTDTQYF. The DNA of the CDR3 is TGTGCCAGCAGCTGGGGGGCGGTTCCTACATCCACAGATACGCAGTATTTT.

With regard to this clone: One junction end disagrees with the germline gene, perhaps due to a read error. The chain joins TRBV28 to TRBJ1-2, with D unresolved. Germline V gives CDR1 MDHEN, CDR2 SYDVKM. The CDR3 loop spans 15 amino acids. The CDR3 reads CATHRVGISHYGYTF. CDR3 bases: TGCGCTACTCATAGGGTCGGAATTTCCCACTATGGCTACACCTTC.

V gene TRBV29-1 combines with J gene TRBJ1-1; D not resolved. With 0 bases removed from V and 7 bases from J, the gap between germline ends came to 12 bases. Per the germline V gene, CDR1 is SQVTM and CDR2 is ANQGSEA. The length of the CDR3 is 13 residues. The CDR3 region has the DNA TGCAGCGTTGAAGATGTTGGGCACAATGAAGCTTTCTTT. This translates into CSVEDVGHNEAFF.

This sequence joins TRBV19 and TRBJ1-5; TRBD1 is a possible D gene (5 bases). The V end lost 8 bases, the J end lost 2 bases, and 16 bases lay between the germline ends. The CDR3 is made up of 15 amino acids. Germline CDR1 is LNHDA and CDR2 is SQIVND (reference sequence). The CDR3 nucleotides are TGTGCCAGTGGGGGGGAACTCACCGGCAATCAGCCCCAGCATTTT. Translated: CASGGELTGNQPQHF.

The chain carries TRBV7-9 and TRBJ2-7; TRBD2 matches 8 bases. Germline V gene sequence: CDR1 SEHNR, CDR2 FQNEAQ (reference sequence). J gave up 3 bases and V 5 bases, and 21 bases lay outside the gene matches. The CDR3 has 19 amino acids. The DNA of the CDR3 is TGTGCCAGCAGCCTGGACCCACGCGACAGCAGCGGGAGTCGCTACGAGCAGTACTTC. Translation: CASSLDPRDSSGSRYEQYF.

This sequence joins TRBV5-8 and TRBJ1-2, with 7 bases identical to TRBD1. The germline gives CDR1 SGHTS, CDR2 YDEGEE. This CDR3 spans 14 amino acids. The V and J ends lost 0 bases and 5 bases, in that order; junction bases with no gene match: 4. This CDR3 reads CASSLGQGFYGYTF. CDR3 nucleotide sequence: TGTGCCAGCAGCTTGGGACAGGGCTTTTATGGCTACACCTTC.

The chain is built from TRBV21-1 and TRBJ1-5; TRBD1 is the table's D call and was not checked against the DNA. TRBV21-1 is flagged as a pseudogene. The CDR3 consists of 15 residues. In DNA, the CDR3 is TGTGCCAGCAGCAATTCCGGACAGGGTCATCAGCCCCAGCATTTT. This gives the protein CASSNSGQGHQPQHF.

The chain carries TRBV28 and TRBJ2-5, with TRBD1 matching over 8 bases. CDR3 length: 14 amino acids. Germline lookup yields CDR1 MDHEN and CDR2 SYDVKM. V shed 4 bases and J 2 bases; nucleotides not matched to a gene: 3. The CDR3, as DNA: TGTGCCAGCAGTTCGACAGGGGCACAAGAGACCCAGTACTTC. This encodes CASSSTGAQETQYF.

The chain uses TRBV28 and TRBJ1-1; TRBD1 might be the D (6 bases). V lost 6 bases and J lost 6, with 26 bases in between. Germline V gives CDR1 MDHEN, CDR2 SYDVKM. The CDR3 totals 17 residues. CDR3 region: CASSPRKQGFGLAEAFF. The CDR3 region has the DNA TGTGCCAGCAGCCCGAGGAAACAGGGTTTTGGGTTGGCTGAAGCTTTCTTT.

The chain recombines TRBV2 with TRBJ2-7; perhaps TRBD1 as D (5 bases). The CDR3 consists of 10 residues. Germline CDR1 is SNHLY and CDR2 is FYNNEI. V lost 8 bases and J 9 bases, leaving 11 bases between the germline ends. The CDR3 region is CASLGPRQYF. The CDR3 DNA reads TGTGCCAGCCTGGGGCCAAGGCAGTACTTC.

V and J are TRBV15 and TRBJ2-2; possibly TRBD1 or TRBD2 for D (5 bases each). The CDR3 spans 16 residues. The germline V gene has CDR1 LNHNV and CDR2 YYDKDF (reference sequence). The V and J ends lost 0 bases and 2 bases respectively, with 10 bases between them. The CDR3 DNA follows: TGTGCCACCAGCAGAGACGAGGGGTTAAACACCGGGGAGCTGTTTTTT. Translation: CATSRDEGLNTGELFF.

The chain recombines TRBV6-6 with TRBJ2-1, with a weak D call TRBD2 (6 bases). The CDR3 is 14 amino acids. Trimming took 7 bases from V and 1 from J, leaving 11 bases between them. The germline CDR1 and CDR2 sequences are MNHNY and SVGAGI (reference sequence). The CDR3 nucleotides are TGTGCCAGCACTCCGGAGGGTTCCTACAATGAGCAGTTCTTC. As protein: CASTPEGSYNEQFF.

The chain couples TRBV5-1 to TRBJ2-3, with D tentatively TRBD1 (5 bases). In germline, CDR1 is SGHRS, CDR2 YFSETQ. This CDR3 is built from 13 residues. V was pared by 4 bases and J by 9 bases, with 15 bases between. CDR3 DNA sequence: TGCGCCAGCAGCCCCGCAGGGCAATACACGCAGTATTTT. This codes for CASSPAGQYTQYF.

The V call is TRBV9, the J call TRBJ2-5, with 8 bases identical to TRBD2. The V gene's germline CDR1 is SGDLS and CDR2 YYNGEE. The CDR3 contains 17 residues. With 1 base clipped from V and 5 bases from J, the junction kept 13 bases outside the gene matches. CDR3 in DNA: TGTGCCAGCAGCGTAATGGCTACGGGAGGGCCTTTGGAGACCCAGTACTTC. It specifies CASSVMATGGPLETQYF.

The J gene is TRBJ1-1, the V gene TRBV5-5, with D uncertain. Trimming took off 6 bases at V and 3 bases at J, with 9 bases between the two ends. Germline CDR1 reads SGHKS; CDR2 reads YYEKEE (reference sequence). The CDR3 is 12 residues long. CDR3 DNA: TGTGCCAGCATCCTGTCGGACACTGAAGCTTTCTTT. Translated, it gives CASILSDTEAFF. The full variable domain, with the rest looked up from reference TRBV5-5 and TRBJ1-1, is DAGVTQSPTHLIKTRGQQVTLRCSPISGHKSVSWYQQVLGQGPQFIFQYYEKEERGRGNFPDRFSARQFPNYSSELNVNALLLGDSALYLCASILSDTEAFFGQGTRLTVV.

The J gene is TRBJ1-2, the V gene TRBV9; D ambiguous. The CDR3 contains 11 residues. The germline V and J ends were trimmed by 4 bases and 8 bases, with 9 bases remaining between them. Germline values: CDR1 SGDLS, CDR2 YYNGEE. The CDR3 spells CASSPRKGYTF. CDR3 DNA: TGTGCCAGCAGCCCCCGGAAAGGCTACACCTTC.

The chain links TRBV25-1 to TRBJ2-3; 11 bases match TRBD2. The CDR3 contains 17 residues. V was clipped by 3 bases and J by 5 bases; unmatched bases: 10. Germline-derived CDR1 and CDR2 are MGHDK and SYGVNS. CDR3 sequence reads: CASSDPCSGRALDTQYF. The CDR3 DNA is TGTGCCAGCAGTGACCCATGTAGCGGGAGGGCCTTAGATACGCAGTATTTT.

The chain employs TRBV7-9 and TRBJ2-7; 11 bases align to TRBD2. V shed 4 bases, J shed 2 bases, and the junction held 7 bases outside the gene matches. The CDR3 contains 16 residues. In germline, CDR1 is SEHNR, CDR2 FQNEAQ (reference sequence). CDR3 protein: CASSSSTSGTPYEQYF. CDR3 coding DNA: TGTGCCAGCAGCTCCTCGACTAGCGGGACCCCCTACGAGCAGTACTTC.

The chain is built from TRBV2 and TRBJ2-7; D may correspond to TRBD1 or TRBD2 (6 bases each). Germline V gene lookup returns CDR1 SNHLY and CDR2 FYNNEI. The CDR3 has 15 residues. Trimming pared 7 bases from V and 1 base from J, leaving 17 bases between. The CDR3 region is CASKRERGNSYEQYF. In DNA form, the CDR3 reads TGTGCCAGCAAACGGGAGAGGGGGAATTCCTACGAGCAGTACTTC.

Concerning this clone: Other DNA sequences in the same sample also yield this CDR3. This rearrangement joins TRBV15 to TRBJ1-5; D not certain. CDR1 is LNHNV and CDR2 is YYDKDF in the germline V gene (reference sequence). The CDR3 runs 15 residues. V gave up 0 bases and J gave up 3 bases, with 9 bases separating them. Here the CDR3 reads CATSRDLGSNQPQHF. The CDR3 DNA is TGTGCCACCAGCAGAGATCTGGGTTCCAATCAGCCCCAGCATTTT.

The chain combines TRBV27 with TRBJ1-5, with D unclear. Between the trimmed V and J ends, which lost 10 bases and 5 bases, there was a span of 12 bases. Germline-derived CDR1 and CDR2 are MNHEY and SMNVEV (reference sequence). The CDR3 runs 12 residues. This chain's CDR3 is CAIGLRDQPQHF. CDR3 nucleotides: TGTGCCATCGGGCTCCGGGATCAGCCCCAGCATTTT.

The chain has TRBV2 and TRBJ1-2; 7 bases are shared with TRBD1. J gave up 4 bases and V 6 bases, and 20 bases lay outside the gene matches. Germline values: CDR1 SNHLY, CDR2 FYNNEI. The CDR3 runs to 18 residues. DNA for the CDR3: TGTGCCAGCAGAGGGACAGTCGCTGCTCAACTCTACGTCTATGGCTACACCTTC. Its protein is CASRGTVAAQLYVYGYTF.

This clone was recorded only once. Other nucleotide sequences from this sample produce the same CDR3. The chain combines TRBV27 with TRBJ2-7, with D possibly matching TRBD2 (6 bases). Per germline, CDR1 MNHEY and CDR2 SMNVEV (reference sequence). CDR3 length: 14 residues. The ends were cut back, 2 bases at V and 2 bases at J, with 10 bases in the middle. The CDR3 nucleotides read TGTGCCAGCAGTTTAGGTAGCGGACCCTACGAGCAGTACTTC. It encodes CASSLGSGPYEQYF.

The J gene is TRBJ2-7, the V gene TRBV2; 11 bases map to TRBD2. The CDR3 runs to 15 residues. Losses at the gene ends were 1 base for V and 6 bases for J; bases not matched to a gene: 5. From germline, CDR1 is SNHLY and CDR2 FYNNEI. The CDR3 loop reads CASSEGPSGRFEQYF. The CDR3 region has the DNA TGTGCCAGCAGTGAAGGTCCTAGCGGGAGGTTCGAGCAGTACTTC.